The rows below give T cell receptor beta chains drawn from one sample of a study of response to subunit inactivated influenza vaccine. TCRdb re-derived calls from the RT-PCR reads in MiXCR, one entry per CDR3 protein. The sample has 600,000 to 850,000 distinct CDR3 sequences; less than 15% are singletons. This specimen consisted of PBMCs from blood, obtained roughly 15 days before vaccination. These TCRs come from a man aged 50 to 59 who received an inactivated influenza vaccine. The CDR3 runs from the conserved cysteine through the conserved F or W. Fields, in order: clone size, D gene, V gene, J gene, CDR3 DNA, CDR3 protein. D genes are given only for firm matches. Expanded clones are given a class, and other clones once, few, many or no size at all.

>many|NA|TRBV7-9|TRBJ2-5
TGTGCCAGCAGCCGAGGGTCCCAAGAGACCCAGTACTTC
CASSRGSQETQYF
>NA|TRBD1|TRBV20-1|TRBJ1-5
TGCAGTGCTAGCCCCGGGACAGGGTACAATCAGCCCCAGCATTTT
CSASPGTGYNQPQHF
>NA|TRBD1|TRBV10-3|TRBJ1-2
TGTGCCATCAGGGCCGAGGGGGCCTATGGCTACACCTTC
CAIRAEGAYGYTF
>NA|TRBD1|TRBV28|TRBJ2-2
TGTGCCAGCACTAGACAGGGTAGCACCGGGGAGCTGTTTTTT
CASTRQGSTGELFF
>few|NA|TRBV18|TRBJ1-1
TGTGCCAGCTCACCCGGGGGCAGTTACACTGAAGCTTTCTTT
CASSPGGSYTEAFF
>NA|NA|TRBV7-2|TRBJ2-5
TGTGCCAGCAACAAGGGCCTCCAAGAGACCCAGTACTTC
CASNKGLQETQYF
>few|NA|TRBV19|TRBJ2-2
TGTGCCAGTAGTCTTGGGGGCCGCGCCGGGGAGCTGTTTTTT
CASSLGGRAGELFF
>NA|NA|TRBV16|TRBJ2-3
TGTGCCAGCAGCCAATCTTGGCGGGGAGGAGATACGCAGTATTTT
CASSQSWRGGDTQYF
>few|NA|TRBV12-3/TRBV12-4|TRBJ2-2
TGTGCCAGCAGTTTGGTCTGGACCGGGGAGCTGTTTTTT
CASSLVWTGELFF
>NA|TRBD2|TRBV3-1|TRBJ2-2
TGTGCCAGCAGCCAGCCTCTAGCGGGGGTTACCGGGGAGCTGTTTTTT
CASSQPLAGVTGELFF
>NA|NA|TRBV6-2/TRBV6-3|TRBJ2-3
TGTGCCAGCACCTGGGGCCTCGGGACAGATACGCAGTATTTT
CASTWGLGTDTQYF
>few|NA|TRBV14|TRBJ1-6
TGTGCCAGCAGCTTAAGGAGCCGCTCCTATAATTCACCCCTCCACTTT
CASSLRSRSYNSPLHF
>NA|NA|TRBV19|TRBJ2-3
TGTGCCAGTAGTGCGTGGGATCGCACAGATACGCAGTATTTT
CASSAWDRTDTQYF
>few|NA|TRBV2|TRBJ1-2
TGTGCCAGCAGACAATACACGCAGGGTAACTATGGCTACACCTTC
CASRQYTQGNYGYTF
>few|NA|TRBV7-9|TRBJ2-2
TGTGCCAGCAGCGACGCCAAGAACACCGGGGAGCTGTTTTTT
CASSDAKNTGELFF
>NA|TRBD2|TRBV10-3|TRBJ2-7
TGTGCCATCAGTTGGACTAGCGGGAGCTCCTACGAGCAGTACTTC
CAISWTSGSSYEQYF
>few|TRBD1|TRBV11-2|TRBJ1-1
TGTGCCAGCAGCTACCGACAGGGGGGCATGAACACTGAAGCTTTCTTT
CASSYRQGGMNTEAFF
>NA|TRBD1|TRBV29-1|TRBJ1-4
TGCAGCGCCGAGGGGGCCTCTAATGAAAAACTGTTTTTT
CSAEGASNEKLFF
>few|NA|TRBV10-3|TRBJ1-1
TGTGCCATCAGGGATGAGGGGATATCGTCTGAAGCTTTCTTT
CAIRDEGISSEAFF
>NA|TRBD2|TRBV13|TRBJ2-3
TGTGCCAGCAGCTTAGGGTTTGGACTAGCAGCAGATACGCAGTATTTT
CASSLGFGLAADTQYF
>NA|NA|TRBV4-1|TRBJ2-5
TGCGCCAGCAGCCAGGGCGTGACGGGTTCGGGGACCCAGTACTTC
CASSQGVTGSGTQYF
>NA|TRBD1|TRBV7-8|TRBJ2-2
TGTGCCAGCAGCCAAAGAAGATTAACTCGACAGGGCGGTACCGGGGAGCAGTTTTTT
CASSQRRLTRQGGTGEQFF
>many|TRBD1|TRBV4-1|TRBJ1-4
TGCGCCAGCAGCCAAGAGAGTACAGGGGTAGGTGAAAAACTGTTTTTT
CASSQESTGVGEKLFF
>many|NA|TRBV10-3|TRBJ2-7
TGTGCCACCCGGGACAACTACGAGCAGTACTTC
CATRDNYEQYF
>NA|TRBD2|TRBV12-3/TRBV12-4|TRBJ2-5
TGTGCCAGCAGCGCGGGACTAGCGGGACCAGAGACCCAGTACTTC
CASSAGLAGPETQYF
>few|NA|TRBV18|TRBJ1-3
TGTGCCAGCTCACCTCGGGACGTCGTCTCTGGAAACACCATATATTTT
CASSPRDVVSGNTIYF
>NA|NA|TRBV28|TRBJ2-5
TGTGCCAGCAGCAGACCGGCGTGGACCCAGTACTTC
CASSRPAWTQYF